The 29 T cell receptor beta chains reported below all come from one sample, sequenced in a study of CD8+ T cells in alopecia areata. cDNA serving as the sequencing template came from extracted, reverse transcribed RNA. TCRdb's table, derived via immunoSEQ multiplex PCR, lists solely in-frame clones and lacks some. Among 180,000 or so clones listed, just over 65% were seen once. The source material was CD8+ T cells sorted from blood, sampled at week 0. These receptors originate from a human donor with alopecia areata.

The chain uses TRBV29-1 and TRBJ1-4; tentatively, D is TRBD1 (6 bases). The CDR3 sequence is 12 residues long. With 2 bases removed from V and 15 bases from J, the gap between germline ends came to 16 bases. Germline V gene sequence: CDR1 SQVTM, CDR2 ANQGSEA. The CDR3 DNA is TGCAGCGTTGAATGGGGGGCGGACGGGGTGTTTTTT. Protein product: CSVEWGADGVFF.

The chain recombines TRBV7-6 with TRBJ2-3, with 8 positions matching TRBD1. V lost 2 bases, J lost 0 bases, and 1 base stayed unmatched. Germline V lookup: CDR1 SGHVS, CDR2 FNYEAQ. The CDR3 has 15 amino acids. The CDR3 DNA is TGTGCCAGCAGCTTACGGGACAGGAGCACAGATACGCAGTATTTT. Translating gives CASSLRDRSTDTQYF.

This clone was found once. V usage is TRBV6-1 and J usage is TRBJ1-4; D is unclear. This CDR3 is built from 13 residues. Trimming removed 7 bases from V and 9 bases from J, with 15 bases in between. Per germline, CDR1 MNHNS and CDR2 SASEGT. DNA for the CDR3: TGTGCCAGCACTGATATCACCAATCAAAAACTGTTTTTT. This gives the protein CASTDITNQKLFF.

The rearrangement joins TRBV29-1 to TRBJ1-2; possibly TRBD1 for D (5 bases). Trimming took off 4 bases at V and 1 base at J, with 16 bases between the two ends. The CDR3 extends over 15 amino acids. Germline values: CDR1 SQVTM, CDR2 ANQGSEA. CDR3 sequence reads: CSVVLGDRNNYGYTF. CDR3 sequence (DNA): TGCAGCGTTGTCCTTGGAGACAGAAATAACTATGGCTACACCTTC.

In its sample, this clone was seen once. The identical CDR3 is also encoded by other nucleotide sequences in the sample. The chain uses TRBV2 and TRBJ2-1, with 7 bases aligning to TRBD1. The CDR3 contains 12 residues. V was clipped by 6 bases and J by 4 bases; unmatched bases: 0. The germline V gene encodes CDR1 SNHLY and CDR2 FYNNEI. The CDR3 DNA follows: TGTGCCAGCAGGGACAGGTACAATGAGCAGTTCTTC. This codes for CASRDRYNEQFF.

This clone was seen only a few times. Here the CDR3 DNA reads TGCAGCGTTGACATGTCTTCCTACAATGAGCAGTTCTTC. This translates into CSVDMSSYNEQFF. The V gene is TRBV29-1, the J gene TRBJ2-1; D gene ambiguous. CDR1 and CDR2 (germline): SQVTM, ANQGSEA. The CDR3 is 13 amino acids. V was trimmed by 3 bases and J by 1 base, leaving 7 bases between them.

The V gene is TRBV10-2, the J gene TRBJ2-7, with D perhaps TRBD1 or TRBD2 (5 bases each). This CDR3 spans 11 amino acids. Germline V gene sequence: CDR1 WSHSY, CDR2 SAAADI. V lost 6 bases, J lost 7 bases, and 10 bases lay in between. The CDR3 DNA follows: TGCGCCAGCAGGAGGGGAAGTGAGCAGTACTTC. This translates into CASRRGSEQYF.

The genes are TRBV6-5 and TRBJ2-7; TRBD1 aligns across 7 bases. The germline gives CDR1 MNHEY, CDR2 SVGAGI. V gave up 2 bases and J gave up 7 bases; unmatched junction bases: 8. This CDR3 comprises 14 residues. The CDR3: CASSYHTGAEEQYF. The DNA of the CDR3 is TGTGCCAGCAGTTACCACACAGGGGCTGAGGAGCAGTACTTC.

This clone was observed once. The chain uses TRBV6-5 and TRBJ2-7; D is ambiguous. CDR1 is MNHEY, CDR2 SVGAGI, per germline. This CDR3 has 14 amino acids. V was trimmed by 0 bases and J by 0 bases, leaving 6 bases between them. The CDR3 sequence is CASSYSRSSYEQYF. The CDR3 DNA reads as TGTGCCAGCAGTTACTCGAGGAGCTCCTACGAGCAGTACTTC.

The J gene is TRBJ1-5, the V gene TRBV7-9; 11 positions agree with TRBD1. The V segment lost 5 bases and the J segment 5 bases; nucleotides outside the gene matches: 8. Germline assignment: CDR1 SEHNR and CDR2 FQNEAQ (reference sequence). The CDR3 length is 16 residues. The CDR3 DNA is TGTGCCAGCAGCGTGACCGGGACAGGGGGAGATCAGCCCCAGCATTTT. This translates into CASSVTGTGGDQPQHF. Drawing the rest from reference TRBV7-9 and TRBJ1-5, the complete variable domain is DTGVSQNPRHKITKRGQNVTFRCDPISEHNRLYWYRQTLGQGPEFLTYFQNEAQLEKSRLLSDRFSAERPKGSFSTLEIQRTEQGDSAMYLCASSVTGTGGDQPQHFGDGTRLSIL.

Only a few counts were recorded for this clone. The chain uses TRBV19 and TRBJ2-1; TRBD2 matches 7 bases. V shed 6 bases, J shed 8 bases, and the junction held 16 bases outside the gene matches. The CDR3 runs to 16 residues. Germline V lookup: CDR1 LNHDA, CDR2 SQIVND (reference sequence). The CDR3 region has the DNA TGTGCCAGTAGCAACAATCCGGGACTACCTACAGATGAGCAGTTCTTC. Protein product: CASSNNPGLPTDEQFF.

The chain joins TRBV13 to TRBJ2-7; no definite D call. The CDR3 totals 14 residues. Trimming removed 5 bases at V and 4 bases at J, with 15 bases between. The V gene's germline CDR1 is PRHDT and CDR2 FYEKMQ (reference sequence). CDR3 nucleotide sequence: TGTGCCAGCAGCCCCCCCTCCGCCCGGTACGAGCAGTACTTC. Translating gives CASSPPSARYEQYF. Filled out from reference TRBV13 and TRBJ2-7, the complete variable domain reads AAGVIQSPRHLIKEKRETATLKCYPIPRHDTVYWYQQGPGQDPQFLISFYEKMQSDKGSIPDRFSAQQFSDYHSELNMSSLELGDSALYFCASSPPSARYEQYFGPGTRLTVT.

With respect to this clone: Other DNA sequences of this sample code for an identical CDR3. The chain uses TRBV30 and TRBJ1-2; possible D gene TRBD1, 5 bases. The CDR3 is 11 residues long. The V end lost 4 bases, the J end lost 5 bases, and 8 bases lay between the germline ends. Germline-derived CDR1 and CDR2 are GTSNPN and SVGIG (reference sequence). CDR3 nucleotides: TGTGCCTGGACGGGGGGATATGGCTACACCTTC. Translated, it gives CAWTGGYGYTF.

The chain recombines TRBV13 with TRBJ2-2; D remains unclear. With 5 bases removed from V and 4 bases from J, the gap between germline ends came to 8 bases. The CDR3 has 13 residues. The germline gives CDR1 PRHDT, CDR2 FYEKMQ (reference sequence). This CDR3 reads CASSPTATGELFF. The CDR3 DNA reads TGTGCCAGCAGCCCGACGGCCACCGGGGAGCTGTTTTTT.

The chain uses TRBV9 and TRBJ2-7; 8 positions agree with TRBD2. V lost 2 bases to trimming and J lost 1 base; unmatched junction nucleotides: 2. Germline V CDR1 and CDR2: SGDLS, YYNGEE. This CDR3 is 14 amino acids long. The CDR3 sequence: CASSVSGESYEQYF. The CDR3 bases are TGTGCCAGCAGCGTTAGCGGGGAATCCTACGAGCAGTACTTC.

This rearrangement joins TRBV11-2 to TRBJ1-4; D not certain. Germline V gene sequence: CDR1 SGHAT, CDR2 FQNNGV. This CDR3 contains 15 residues. V lost 5 bases, J lost 8 bases, and 18 bases lay in between. The CDR3 DNA is TGTGCCAGCAGCCCAGGTCCCTCAATTCCGGAAAAACTGTTTTTT. It translates to CASSPGPSIPEKLFF.

V is TRBV7-9 and J is TRBJ1-2; D gene uncertain. V dropped 1 base and J dropped 6 bases, with 6 bases sitting between them. The CDR3 contains 12 residues. Germline CDR1 and CDR2: SEHNR and FQNEAQ (reference sequence). Written as DNA, the CDR3 is TGTGCCAGCAGCTTAGGGGCGGATGGCTACACCTTC. Translating gives CASSLGADGYTF.

This clone was counted a few times. This CDR3 reads CASSQIRDERFAFF. The CDR3 nucleotides read TGCGCCAGCAGTCAAATCCGGGACGAACGATTCGCTTTCTTT. The chain is built from TRBV23-1 and TRBJ1-1, with D possibly being TRBD1 (5 bases). TRBV23-1 is an ORF for which the function is uncertain. The CDR3 loop spans 14 amino acids. Deletions cut 2 bases from V and 11 bases from J, with 18 bases between.

This clone was seen a few times. The chain has TRBV29-1 and TRBJ2-2; 7 nucleotides line up with TRBD1. With V trimmed by 1 base and J by 1 base, 3 bases remained unmatched. This CDR3 has 15 residues. Germline V gene lookup returns CDR1 SQVTM and CDR2 ANQGSEA. The CDR3 sequence is CSVEAGGGNTGELFF. CDR3 coding DNA: TGCAGCGTTGAAGCAGGGGGTGGGAACACCGGGGAGCTGTTTTTT.

This chain connects TRBV6-6 to TRBJ2-1; 9 positions match TRBD2. V was pared by 10 bases and J by 3 bases, with 7 bases of the junction left unmatched. The germline gives CDR1 MNHNY, CDR2 SVGAGI (reference sequence). The CDR3 has 14 residues. The CDR3 DNA is TGTGCCACCCTTAGCGGGGGAGGCTACAATGAGCAGTTCTTC. Its translation is CATLSGGGYNEQFF.

The V call is TRBV29-1, the J call TRBJ2-2; D is ambiguous. Trimming left V 4 bases short and J 5 bases short, with 11 bases between. CDR1 is SQVTM, CDR2 ANQGSEA, per germline. The length of the CDR3 is 13 residues. The CDR3 spells CSVGVGITGELFF. The CDR3 DNA follows: TGCAGCGTTGGAGTGGGCATTACCGGGGAGCTGTTTTTT.

V is TRBV19 and J is TRBJ1-1; D gene uncertain. V lost 5 bases and J 1 base, leaving 8 bases between the germline ends. The CDR3 totals 13 residues. CDR1 LNHDA and CDR2 SQIVND come from the germline V gene (reference sequence). The CDR3 DNA is TGTGCCAGTAGTTTTCGGCCGAACACTGAAGCTTTCTTT. Translated, it gives CASSFRPNTEAFF.

The chain uses TRBV30 and TRBJ2-3; no reliable D call. This CDR3 spans 11 amino acids. The V end lost 1 base, the J end lost 5 bases, and 4 bases lay between the germline ends. The germline CDR1 and CDR2 sequences are GTSNPN and SVGIG (reference sequence). CDR3 sequence reads: CAWSAGDTQYF. The CDR3, as DNA: TGTGCCTGGAGTGCGGGAGATACGCAGTATTTT.

The chain carries TRBV11-2 and TRBJ1-2; the match to TRBD1 covers 10 bases. Trimming cost V 5 bases and J 0 bases; bases outside gene matches: 6. This CDR3 is built from 16 residues. Germline lookup yields CDR1 SGHAT and CDR2 FQNNGV. The CDR3 DNA reads TGTGCCAGCAGCATCGACAGGGGGCATACTAACTATGGCTACACCTTC. Its protein product is CASSIDRGHTNYGYTF. The full variable domain, completed using reference TRBV11-2 and TRBJ1-2, is EAGVAQSPRYKIIEKRQSVAFWCNPISGHATLYWYQQILGQGPKLLIQFQNNGVVDDSQLPKDRFSAERLKGVDSTLKIQPAKLEDSAVYLCASSIDRGHTNYGYTFGSGTRLTVV.

V and J are TRBV5-6 and TRBJ1-1, with D tentatively TRBD1 (5 bases). This CDR3 is built from 15 residues. Germline V gene lookup returns CDR1 SGHDT and CDR2 YYEEEE. V shed 3 bases and J shed 0 bases, with 12 bases lying between them. This chain's CDR3 is CASSSTESMNTEAFF. CDR3 DNA sequence: TGTGCCAGCAGCTCGACAGAAAGCATGAACACTGAAGCTTTCTTT.

The chain couples TRBV5-1 to TRBJ2-5; 7 nucleotides align to TRBD1. The CDR3 has 15 amino acids. V lost 0 bases, J lost 2 bases, and 4 bases stayed unmatched. Germline CDR1 reads SGHRS; CDR2 reads YFSETQ. The CDR3, as DNA: TGCGCCAGCAGCTTGGCCATGGGACAGCAAGAGACCCAGTACTTC. Protein product: CASSLAMGQQETQYF.

The chain recombines TRBV30 with TRBJ1-2; no definite D call. CDR1 and CDR2 from the germline V gene are GTSNPN and SVGIG (reference sequence). This CDR3 has 16 residues. Trimming took 4 bases from V and 4 from J, leaving 22 bases between them. The CDR3 DNA follows: TGTGCCTGGAAAGGTAGCGGAGGGTTCCGTGGCTATGGCTACACCTTC. As protein: CAWKGSGGFRGYGYTF.

This clone appeared a few times. This chain joins TRBV29-1 and TRBJ1-2; tentatively, D is TRBD1 (5 bases). CDR1 SQVTM and CDR2 ANQGSEA come from the germline V gene. This CDR3 has 11 amino acids. The V and J ends lost 8 bases and 6 bases respectively, with 13 bases between them. The CDR3, as DNA: TGCAGCTCAACCCAAGGGGATGGCTACACCTTC. This sequence encodes CSSTQGDGYTF. Combining the CDR3 with reference TRBV29-1 and TRBJ1-2 gives the whole variable domain SAVISQKPSRDICQRGTSLTIQCQVDSQVTMMFWYRQQPGQSLTLIATANQGSEATYESGFVIDKFPISRPNLTFSTLTVSNMSPEDSSIYLCSSTQGDGYTFGSGTRLTVV.

The V call is TRBV7-8, the J call TRBJ2-7; D may match TRBD1 or TRBD2 (5 bases each). Trimming removed 1 base from V and 0 bases from J, with 10 bases in between. CDR3 length equals 15 residues. Germline V CDR1 and CDR2: SGHVS, FQNEAQ. The CDR3 nucleotides are TGTGCCAGCAGCTTAGGGCCAGGGAGCTCCTACGAGCAGTACTTC. As protein: CASSLGPGSSYEQYF.